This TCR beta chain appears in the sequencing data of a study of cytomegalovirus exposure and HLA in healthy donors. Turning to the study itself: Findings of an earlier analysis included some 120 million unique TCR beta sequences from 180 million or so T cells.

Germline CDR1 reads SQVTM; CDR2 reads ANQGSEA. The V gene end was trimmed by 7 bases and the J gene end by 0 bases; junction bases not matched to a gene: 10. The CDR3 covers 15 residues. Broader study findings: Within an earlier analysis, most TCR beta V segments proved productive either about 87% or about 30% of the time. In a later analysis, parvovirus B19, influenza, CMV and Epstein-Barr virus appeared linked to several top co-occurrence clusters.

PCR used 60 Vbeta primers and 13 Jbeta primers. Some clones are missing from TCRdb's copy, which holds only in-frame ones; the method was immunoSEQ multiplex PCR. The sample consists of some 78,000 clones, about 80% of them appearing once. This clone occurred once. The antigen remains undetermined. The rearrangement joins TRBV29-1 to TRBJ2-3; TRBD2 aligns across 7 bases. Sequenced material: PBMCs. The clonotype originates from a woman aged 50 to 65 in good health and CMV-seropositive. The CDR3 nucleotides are TGCAGCGCGCCCACTTGGGGGGGAAGCACAGATACGCAGTATTTT. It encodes CSAPTWGGSTDTQYF.